This T cell receptor (beta chain) was found in a study of T cells expressing NK-cell markers. This CDR3 region has 12 residues. Germline loops: CDR1 SGHKS, CDR2 YYEKEE (reference sequence). It was by 5'RACE template switching with UMIs that TCR beta cDNA was made. Reanalyzing the 5' RACE reads, TCRdb keeps one entry per CDR3 protein, without DNA. The repertoire table contains around 380,000 distinct CDR3 sequences. The origin of this receptor is a woman aged 50 to 65 in good health. Sequencing was done on a sample of blood T cells: a sorted CD56 or NKG2C T cell subset, CD4+ or CD8+ T cells, or bulk PBMC T cells (not recorded which). The chain employs TRBV5-5 and TRBJ2-3; the D call of TRBD1 rests on TCRdb alone, since no DNA is present to check it. The CDR3 here is CASSSGTYYQYF. The full variable domain, in which reference TRBV5-5 and TRBJ2-3 provide the parts outside the CDR3, is DAGVTQSPTHLIKTRGQQVTLRCSPISGHKSVSWYQQVLGQGPQFIFQYYEKEERGRGNFPDRFSARQFPNYSSELNVNALLLGDSALYLCASSSGTYYQYFGPGTRLTVL.